This T cell receptor (beta chain) stems from a study of Ad26.COV2.S vaccination and SARS-CoV-2 variants. Study details: Ad26.COV2.S given intramuscularly, once or twice 56 days apart.

On this clone itself: Antigen: not known.

TCRdb's table, derived via immunoSEQ multiplex PCR, lists solely in-frame clones and lacks some. Of roughly 680,000 clones listed, roughly 90% are singletons. Documented treatment: about 20 received Ad26.COV2.S at low or high dose, single or two shots; about five received placebo; per-sample allocation not given. Material that was analyzed had been drawn on day 63 after the first vaccine or placebo injection. Study-wide results and caveats: Spike-specific TCR breadth ran higher among vaccine recipients than placebo recipients. Once vaccination had occurred, spike-specific CD8+ and CD4+ T cell responses reportedly showed substantial breadth. Similar non-spike TCR breadth was observed in recipients of vaccine and of placebo.

Trimming removed 5 bases from V and 0 bases from J, with 5 bases in between. CDR3 length: 13 amino acids. The germline V gene has CDR1 SEHNR and CDR2 FQNEAQ (reference sequence). This TCR was sampled from a person between 18 and 65 years old who received the Ad26.COV2.S COVID-19 vaccine or a placebo. The material was peripheral blood, obtained in a trial of Ad26.COV2.S vaccine versus placebo. The chain is built from TRBV7-9 and TRBJ1-5; no definite D call. As DNA, the CDR3 is TGTGCCAGCAGCACCCTTAGCAATCAGCCCCAGCATTTT. It codes for CASSTLSNQPQHF.